This is a list of T cell receptor beta chains from one sample in a study of OX40 agonist ivuxolimab in advanced cancers. Using immunoSEQ multiplex PCR, the repertoire was profiled, and TCRdb retains in-frame clones only, with some absent. The sample lists about 34,000 clones; 82% were seen once. Here the sequenced sample was CD4+ or CD8+ T cells sorted from blood, taken in a trial of the OX40 agonist ivuxolimab. The receptors were sampled from an adult with an advanced solid tumor such as melanoma, head and neck, liver or kidney cancer. Both conserved end residues are part of each CDR3. D genes are given only for firm matches. The size entry is marked missing in some rows and otherwise reads once, few, many or a size class.

v_call	clone_size	j_call	d_call	cdr3_aa
TRBV13	-	TRBJ1-2	TRBD1	CASSLGQGAGGYTF
TRBV28	-	TRBJ1-2	TRBD1	CASSFSGQVNGYTF
TRBV2	-	TRBJ2-3	TRBD2	CASSPAAGGGTDTQYF
TRBV7-2	-	TRBJ1-6	-	CASSFRGGDSPLHF
TRBV14	few	TRBJ2-2	TRBD1	CASSPKIGARGRGTGELFF
TRBV7-9	-	TRBJ1-5	-	CASSLGGHSNQPQHF
TRBV29-1	-	TRBJ1-1	-	CSVLQGNGGTEAFF
TRBV5-1	once	TRBJ2-7	-	CASSLGSLREEQYF
TRBV18	-	TRBJ2-5	-	CASSGLLQETQYF
TRBV18	-	TRBJ2-1	-	CASSPPKGSNEQFF
TRBV19	-	TRBJ2-3	-	CASSIAGFPGGYTSDTQYF
TRBV5-1	-	TRBJ2-6	TRBD1	CASSLVATGTSGANVLTF
TRBV7-2	few	TRBJ2-5	TRBD2	CASSLLLAGGTDETQYF
TRBV30	-	TRBJ2-2	-	CAWSQEGELFF
TRBV7-3	-	TRBJ2-5	-	CASSLEGSSETQYF
TRBV10-3	few	TRBJ2-3	TRBD2	CAISEPSGLAGTDTQYF
TRBV19	-	TRBJ1-5	-	CASNGEYSNQPQHF
TRBV5-6	-	TRBJ1-3	TRBD1	CASSRDRGNGNTIYF
TRBV5-6	-	TRBJ1-5	-	CASSLYQDSNQPQHF
TRBV7-3	-	TRBJ1-1	-	CASSLKQGLDGAFF